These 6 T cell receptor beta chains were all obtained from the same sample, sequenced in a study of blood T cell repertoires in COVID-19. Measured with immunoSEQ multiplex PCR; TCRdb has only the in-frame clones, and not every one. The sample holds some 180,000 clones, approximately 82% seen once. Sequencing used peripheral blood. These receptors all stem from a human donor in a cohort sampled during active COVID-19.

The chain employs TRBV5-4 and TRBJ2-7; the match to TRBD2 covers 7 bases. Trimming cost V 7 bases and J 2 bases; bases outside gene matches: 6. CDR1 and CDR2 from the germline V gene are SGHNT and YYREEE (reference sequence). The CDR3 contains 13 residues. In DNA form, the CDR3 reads TGTGCCAGCGGCGCGGGAGAAACCTACGAGCAGTACTTC. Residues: CASGAGETYEQYF.

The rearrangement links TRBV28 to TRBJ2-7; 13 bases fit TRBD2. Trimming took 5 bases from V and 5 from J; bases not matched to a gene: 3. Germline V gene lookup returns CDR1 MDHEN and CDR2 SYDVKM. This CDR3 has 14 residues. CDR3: CASSEGLAGNEQYF. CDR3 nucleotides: TGTGCCAGCAGTGAGGGACTAGCGGGAAACGAGCAGTACTTC.

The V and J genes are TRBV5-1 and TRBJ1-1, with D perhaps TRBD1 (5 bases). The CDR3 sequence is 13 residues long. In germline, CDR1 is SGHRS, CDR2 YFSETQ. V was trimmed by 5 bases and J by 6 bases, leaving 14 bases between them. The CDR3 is CASRGGERAEAFF. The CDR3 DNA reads TGCGCCAGCAGAGGAGGGGAAAGGGCTGAAGCTTTCTTT.

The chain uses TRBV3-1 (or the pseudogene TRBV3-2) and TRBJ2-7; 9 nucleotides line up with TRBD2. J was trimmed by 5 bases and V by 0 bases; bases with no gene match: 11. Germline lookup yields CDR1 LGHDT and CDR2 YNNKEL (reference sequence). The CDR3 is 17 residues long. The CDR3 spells CASSQDSGSFNFHEQYF. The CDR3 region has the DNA TGTGCCAGCAGCCAAGATAGCGGGAGTTTTAATTTCCACGAGCAGTACTTC.

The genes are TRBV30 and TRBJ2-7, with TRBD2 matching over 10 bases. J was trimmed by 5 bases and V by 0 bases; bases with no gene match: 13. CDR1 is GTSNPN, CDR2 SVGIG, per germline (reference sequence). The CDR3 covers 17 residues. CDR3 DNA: TGTGCCTGGAGTGTACTACACAGCGGGAGGGCCTCAGACGAGCAGTACTTC. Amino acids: CAWSVLHSGRASDEQYF.

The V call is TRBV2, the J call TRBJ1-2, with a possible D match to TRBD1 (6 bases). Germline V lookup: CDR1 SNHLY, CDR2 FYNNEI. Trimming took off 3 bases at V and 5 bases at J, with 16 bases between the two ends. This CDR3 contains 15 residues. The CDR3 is CASSEGHITRYGYTF. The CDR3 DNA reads TGTGCCAGCAGTGAGGGACACATAACACGGTATGGCTACACCTTC.